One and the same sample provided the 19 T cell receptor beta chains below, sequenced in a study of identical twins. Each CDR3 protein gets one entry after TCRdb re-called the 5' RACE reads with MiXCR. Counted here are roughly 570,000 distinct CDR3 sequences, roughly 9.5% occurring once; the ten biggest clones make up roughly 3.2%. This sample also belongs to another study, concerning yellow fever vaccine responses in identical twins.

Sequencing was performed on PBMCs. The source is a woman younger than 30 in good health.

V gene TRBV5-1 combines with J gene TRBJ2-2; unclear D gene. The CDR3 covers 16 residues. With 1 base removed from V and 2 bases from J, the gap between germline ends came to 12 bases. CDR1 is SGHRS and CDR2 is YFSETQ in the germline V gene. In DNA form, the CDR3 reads TGCGCCAGCAGCTTGTTCGTGGACCGAAACACCGGGGAGCTGTTTTTT. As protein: CASSLFVDRNTGELFF.

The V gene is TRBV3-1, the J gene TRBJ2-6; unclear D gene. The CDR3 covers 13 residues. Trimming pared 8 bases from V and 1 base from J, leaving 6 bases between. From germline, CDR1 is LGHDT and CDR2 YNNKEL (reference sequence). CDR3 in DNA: TGTGCCAGCTGGGTATCTGGGGCCAACGTCCTGACTTTC. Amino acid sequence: CASWVSGANVLTF. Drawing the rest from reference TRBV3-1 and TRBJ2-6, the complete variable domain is DTAVSQTPKYLVTQMGNDKSIKCEQNLGHDTMYWYKQDSKKFLKIMFSYNNKELIINETVPNRFSPKSPDKAHLNLHINSLELGDSAVYFCASWVSGANVLTFGAGSRLTVL.

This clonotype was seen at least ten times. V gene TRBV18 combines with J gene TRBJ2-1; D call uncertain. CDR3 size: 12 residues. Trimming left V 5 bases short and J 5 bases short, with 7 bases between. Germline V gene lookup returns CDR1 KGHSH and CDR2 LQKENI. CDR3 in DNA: TGTGCCAGCTCATCAGGCAACAATGAGCAGTTCTTC. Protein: CASSSGNNEQFF.

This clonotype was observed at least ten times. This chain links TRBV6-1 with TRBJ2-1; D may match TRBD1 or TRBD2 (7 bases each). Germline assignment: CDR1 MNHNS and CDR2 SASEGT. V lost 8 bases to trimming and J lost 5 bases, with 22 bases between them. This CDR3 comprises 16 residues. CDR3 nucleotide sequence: TGTGCCAGCTCCAACCCGCAGGGGGGGGGCGACAATGAGCAGTTCTTC. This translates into CASSNPQGGGDNEQFF.

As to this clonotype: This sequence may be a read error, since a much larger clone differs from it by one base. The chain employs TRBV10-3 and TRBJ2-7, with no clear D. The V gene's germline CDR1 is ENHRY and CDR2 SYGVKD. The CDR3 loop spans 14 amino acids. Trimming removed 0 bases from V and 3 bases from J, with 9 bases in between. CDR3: CAISESFSLYEQYF. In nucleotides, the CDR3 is TGTGCCATCAGTGAGTCTTTTAGTCTCTACGAGCAGTACTTC.

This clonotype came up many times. CDR3 coding DNA: TGTGCCAGCAGTGGGAACTGGGGGCAGTACTTC. Residues: CASSGNWGQYF. The chain employs TRBV25-1 and TRBJ2-7; no definite D call. Germline CDR1 is MGHDK and CDR2 is SYGVNS. The CDR3 spans 11 residues. V was pared by 4 bases and J by 9 bases, with 10 bases between.

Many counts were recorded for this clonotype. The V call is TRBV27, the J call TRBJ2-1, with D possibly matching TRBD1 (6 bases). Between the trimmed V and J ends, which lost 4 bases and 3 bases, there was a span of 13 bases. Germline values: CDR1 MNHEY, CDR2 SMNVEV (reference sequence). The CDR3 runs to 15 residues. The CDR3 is CASSSVADSYNEQFF. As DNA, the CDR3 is TGTGCCAGCAGTTCTGTGGCGGACAGCTACAATGAGCAGTTCTTC.

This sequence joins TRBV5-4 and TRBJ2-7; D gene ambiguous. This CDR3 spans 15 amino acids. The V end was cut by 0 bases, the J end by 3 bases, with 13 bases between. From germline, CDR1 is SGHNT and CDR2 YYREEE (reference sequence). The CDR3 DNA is TGTGCCAGCAGCTTGGTTCCGCTTCAAAACTACGAGCAGTACTTC. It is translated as CASSLVPLQNYEQYF. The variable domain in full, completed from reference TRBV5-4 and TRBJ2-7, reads ETGVTQSPTHLIKTRGQQVTLRCSSQSGHNTVSWYQQALGQGPQFIFQYYREEENGRGNFPPRFSGLQFPNYSSELNVNALELDDSALYLCASSLVPLQNYEQYFGPGTRLTVT.

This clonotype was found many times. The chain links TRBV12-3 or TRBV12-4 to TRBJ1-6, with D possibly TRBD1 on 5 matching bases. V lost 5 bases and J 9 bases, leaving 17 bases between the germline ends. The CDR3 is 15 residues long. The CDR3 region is CASSTGTAYISPLHF. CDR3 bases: TGTGCCAGCAGTACAGGAACAGCGTACATTTCACCCCTCCACTTT.

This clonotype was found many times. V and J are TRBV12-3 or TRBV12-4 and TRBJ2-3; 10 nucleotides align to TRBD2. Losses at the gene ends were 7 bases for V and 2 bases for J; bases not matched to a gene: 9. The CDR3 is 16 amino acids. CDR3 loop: CASTRRTSGITDTQYF. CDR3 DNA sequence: TGTGCCAGCACCAGGAGGACTAGCGGAATCACAGATACGCAGTATTTT.

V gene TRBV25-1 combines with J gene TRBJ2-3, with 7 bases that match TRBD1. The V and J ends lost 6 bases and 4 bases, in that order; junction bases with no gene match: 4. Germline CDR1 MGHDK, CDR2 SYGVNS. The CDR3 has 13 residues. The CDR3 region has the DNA TGTGCCAGCAGAGCTACAGGGGCAGATACGCAGTATTTT. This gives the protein CASRATGADTQYF.

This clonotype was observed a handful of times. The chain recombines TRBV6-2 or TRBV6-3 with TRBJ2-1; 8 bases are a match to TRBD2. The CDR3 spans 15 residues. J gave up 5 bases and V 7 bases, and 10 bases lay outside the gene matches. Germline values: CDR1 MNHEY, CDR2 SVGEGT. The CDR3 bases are TGTGCCAGCACTCCTGAGGTAGCGGGAAACAATGAGCAGTTCTTC. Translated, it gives CASTPEVAGNNEQFF.

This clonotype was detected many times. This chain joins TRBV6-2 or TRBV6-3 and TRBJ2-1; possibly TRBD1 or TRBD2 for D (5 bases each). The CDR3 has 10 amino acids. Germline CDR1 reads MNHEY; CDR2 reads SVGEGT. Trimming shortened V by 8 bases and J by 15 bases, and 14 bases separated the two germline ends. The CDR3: CASRDGALFF. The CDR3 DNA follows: TGTGCCAGCCGGGACGGAGCACTGTTCTTC.

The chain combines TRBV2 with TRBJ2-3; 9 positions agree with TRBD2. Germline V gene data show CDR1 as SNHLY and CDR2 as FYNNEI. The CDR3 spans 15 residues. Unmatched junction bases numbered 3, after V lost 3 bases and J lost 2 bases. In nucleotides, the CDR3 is TGTGCCAGCAGTGACCAGCGGGGGGACACAGATACGCAGTATTTT. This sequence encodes CASSDQRGDTDTQYF.

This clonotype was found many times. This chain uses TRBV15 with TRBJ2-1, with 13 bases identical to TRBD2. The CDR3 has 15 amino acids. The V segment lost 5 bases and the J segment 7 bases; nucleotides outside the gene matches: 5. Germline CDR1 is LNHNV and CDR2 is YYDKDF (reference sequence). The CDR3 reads CATSSGTSGINEQFF. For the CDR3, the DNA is TGTGCCACCAGCTCTGGGACTAGCGGGATTAATGAGCAGTTCTTC.

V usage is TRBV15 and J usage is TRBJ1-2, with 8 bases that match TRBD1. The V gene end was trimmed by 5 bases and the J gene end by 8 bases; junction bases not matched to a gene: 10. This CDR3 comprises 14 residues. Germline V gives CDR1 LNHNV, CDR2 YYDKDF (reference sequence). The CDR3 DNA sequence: TGTGCCACCAGCCTACGGGACAGGCAAATGGGCTACACCTTC. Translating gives CATSLRDRQMGYTF.

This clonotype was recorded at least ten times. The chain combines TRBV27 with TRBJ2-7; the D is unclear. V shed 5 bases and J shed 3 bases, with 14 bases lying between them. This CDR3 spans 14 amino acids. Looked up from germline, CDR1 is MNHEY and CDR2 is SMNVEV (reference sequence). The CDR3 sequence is CASSPTMGNYEQYF. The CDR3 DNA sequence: TGTGCCAGCAGTCCGACGATGGGAAACTACGAGCAGTACTTC.

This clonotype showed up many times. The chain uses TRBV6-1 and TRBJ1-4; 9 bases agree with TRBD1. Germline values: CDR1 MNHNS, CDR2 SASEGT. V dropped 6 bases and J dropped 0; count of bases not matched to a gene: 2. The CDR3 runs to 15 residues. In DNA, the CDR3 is TGTGCCAGCAGGCGGGACAGGGCAACTAATGAAAAACTGTTTTTT. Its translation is CASRRDRATNEKLFF.

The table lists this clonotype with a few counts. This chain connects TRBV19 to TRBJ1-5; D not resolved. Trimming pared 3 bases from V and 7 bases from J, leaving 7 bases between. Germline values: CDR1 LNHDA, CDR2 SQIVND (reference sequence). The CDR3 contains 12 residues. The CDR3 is CASSIGVQPQHF. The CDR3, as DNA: TGTGCCAGTAGTATTGGGGTACAGCCCCAGCATTTT.